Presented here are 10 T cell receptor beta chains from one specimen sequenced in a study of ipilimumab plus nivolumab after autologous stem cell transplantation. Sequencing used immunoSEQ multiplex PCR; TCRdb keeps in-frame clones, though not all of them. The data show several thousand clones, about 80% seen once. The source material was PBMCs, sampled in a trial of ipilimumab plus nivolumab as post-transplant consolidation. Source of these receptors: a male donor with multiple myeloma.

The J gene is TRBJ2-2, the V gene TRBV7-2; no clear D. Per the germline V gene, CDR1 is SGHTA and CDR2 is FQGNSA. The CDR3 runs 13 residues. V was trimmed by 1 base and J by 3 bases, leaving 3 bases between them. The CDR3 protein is CASSLGHTGELFF. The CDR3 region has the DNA TGTGCCAGCAGCTTAGGACACACCGGGGAGCTGTTTTTT. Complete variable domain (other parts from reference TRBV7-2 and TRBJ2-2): GAGVSQSPSNKVTEKGKDVELRCDPISGHTALYWYRQSLGQGLEFLIYFQGNSAPDKSGLPSDRFSAERTGGSVSTLTIQRTQQEDSAVYLCASSLGHTGELFFGEGSRLTVL.

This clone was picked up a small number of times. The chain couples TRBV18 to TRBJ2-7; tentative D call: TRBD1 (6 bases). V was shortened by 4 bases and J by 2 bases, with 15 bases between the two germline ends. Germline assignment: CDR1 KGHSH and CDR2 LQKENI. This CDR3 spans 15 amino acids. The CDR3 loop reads CASSLGQLSTYEQYF. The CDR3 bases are TGTGCCAGCTCACTAGGACAGCTTTCTACCTACGAGCAGTACTTC.

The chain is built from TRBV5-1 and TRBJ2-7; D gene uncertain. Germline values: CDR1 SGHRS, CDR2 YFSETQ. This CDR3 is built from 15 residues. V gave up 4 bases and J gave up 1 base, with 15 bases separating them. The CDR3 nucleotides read TGCGCCAGCAGCCTGGAAGGTATTAAATCCTACGAGCAGTACTTC. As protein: CASSLEGIKSYEQYF.

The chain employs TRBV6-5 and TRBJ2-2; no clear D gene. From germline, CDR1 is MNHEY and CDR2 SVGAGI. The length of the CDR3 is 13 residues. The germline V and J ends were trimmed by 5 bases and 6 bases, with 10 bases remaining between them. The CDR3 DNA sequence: TGTGCCAGCAGTCCCTCTAGGTCCGGGGAGCTGTTTTTT. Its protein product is CASSPSRSGELFF.

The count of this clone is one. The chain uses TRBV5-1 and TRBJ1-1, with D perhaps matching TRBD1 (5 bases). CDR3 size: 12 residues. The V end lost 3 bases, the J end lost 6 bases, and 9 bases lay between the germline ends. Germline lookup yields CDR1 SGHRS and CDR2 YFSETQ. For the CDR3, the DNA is TGCGCCAGCAGCTCTTGGGGCGCTGAAGCTTTCTTT. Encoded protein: CASSSWGAEAFF.

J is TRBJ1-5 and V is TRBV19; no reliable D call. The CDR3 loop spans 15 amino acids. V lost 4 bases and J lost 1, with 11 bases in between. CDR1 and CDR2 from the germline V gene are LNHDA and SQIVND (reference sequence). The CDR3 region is CASSTRSISNQPQHF. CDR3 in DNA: TGTGCCAGTAGTACCCGTTCGATAAGCAATCAGCCCCAGCATTTT. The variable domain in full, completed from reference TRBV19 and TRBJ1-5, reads DGGITQSPKYLFRKEGQNVTLSCEQNLNHDAMYWYRQDPGQGLRLIYYSQIVNDFQKGDIAEGYSVSREKKESFPLTVTSAQKNPTAFYLCASSTRSISNQPQHFGDGTRLSIL.

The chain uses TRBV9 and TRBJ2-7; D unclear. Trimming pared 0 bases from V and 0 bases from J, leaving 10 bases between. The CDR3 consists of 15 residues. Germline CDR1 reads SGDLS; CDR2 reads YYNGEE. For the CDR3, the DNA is TGTGCCAGCAGCGTAGCTGGGCAGAGCTCCTACGAGCAGTACTTC. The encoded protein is CASSVAGQSSYEQYF.

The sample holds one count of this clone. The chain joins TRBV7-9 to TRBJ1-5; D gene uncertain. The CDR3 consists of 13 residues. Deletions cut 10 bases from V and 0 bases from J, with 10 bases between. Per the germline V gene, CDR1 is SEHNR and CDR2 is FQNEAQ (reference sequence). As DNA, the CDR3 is TGTGCCACCGGGAGAGATAGCAATCAGCCCCAGCATTTT. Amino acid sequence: CATGRDSNQPQHF.

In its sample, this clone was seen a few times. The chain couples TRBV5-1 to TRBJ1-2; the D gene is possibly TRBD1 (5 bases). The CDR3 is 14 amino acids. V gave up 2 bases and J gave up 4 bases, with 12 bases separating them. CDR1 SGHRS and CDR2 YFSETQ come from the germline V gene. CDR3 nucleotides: TGCGCCAGCAGCTTTGATCAGGGATCCTATGGCTACACCTTC. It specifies CASSFDQGSYGYTF.

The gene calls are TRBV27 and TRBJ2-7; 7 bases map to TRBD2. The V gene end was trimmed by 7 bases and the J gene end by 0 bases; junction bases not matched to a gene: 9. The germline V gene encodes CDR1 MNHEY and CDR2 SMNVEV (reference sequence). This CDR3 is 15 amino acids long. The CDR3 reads CASIHLSGDSYEQYF. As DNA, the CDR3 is TGTGCCAGCATCCATCTAAGCGGGGACTCCTACGAGCAGTACTTC.